This T cell receptor beta chain was captured by sequencing in a study of cytomegalovirus exposure and HLA in healthy donors. The CDR3 totals 14 residues. Germline CDR1 reads SNHLY; CDR2 reads FYNNEI. Trimming took 4 bases from V and 9 from J, leaving 13 bases between them. General study points: Immune exposure data for these donors was limited to CMV serostatus. The study labeled 180 or so TCR beta chains cytomegalovirus-associated. Accurate predictions that matched the HLA-A and HLA-B alleles of most subjects were reportedly made from TCR beta sequences.

The PCR made use of 60 Vbeta and 13 Jbeta primers. Sequencing used immunoSEQ multiplex PCR; TCRdb keeps in-frame clones, though not all of them. The table shows around 150,000 clones, with about four fifths occurring only once. As to this clone: Its antigen is as yet unknown.

The V and J genes are TRBV2 and TRBJ1-6; D is uncertain. The sequenced material came from PBMCs. The TCR was taken from a man in his forties in good health and CMV-seropositive. The CDR3 region has the DNA TGTGCCAGCAGTGGGAGAGCCGACGGTTCACCCCTCCACTTT. Translated, it gives CASSGRADGSPLHF. Full variable domain (missing parts from reference TRBV2 and TRBJ1-6): EPEVTQTPSHQVTQMGQEVILRCVPISNHLYFYWYRQILGQKVEFLVSFYNNEISEKSEIFDDQFSVERPDGSNFTLKIRSTKLEDSAMYFCASSGRADGSPLHFGNGTRLTVT.